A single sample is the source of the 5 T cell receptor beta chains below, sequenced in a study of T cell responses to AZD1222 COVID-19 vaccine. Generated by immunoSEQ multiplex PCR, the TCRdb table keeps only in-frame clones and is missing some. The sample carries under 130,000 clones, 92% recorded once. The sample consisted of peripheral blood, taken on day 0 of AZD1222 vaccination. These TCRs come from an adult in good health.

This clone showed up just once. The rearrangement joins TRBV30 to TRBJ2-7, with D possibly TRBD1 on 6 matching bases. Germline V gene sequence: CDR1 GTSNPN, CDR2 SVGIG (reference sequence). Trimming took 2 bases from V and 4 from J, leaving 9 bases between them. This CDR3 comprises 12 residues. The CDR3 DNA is TGTGCCTGGAGTACAGGGAAATACGAGCAGTACTTC. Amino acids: CAWSTGKYEQYF.

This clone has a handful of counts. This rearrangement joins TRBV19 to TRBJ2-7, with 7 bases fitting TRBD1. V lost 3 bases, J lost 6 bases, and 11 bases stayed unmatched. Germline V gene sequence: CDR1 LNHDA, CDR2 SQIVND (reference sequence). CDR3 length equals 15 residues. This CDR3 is CASSITGTDLIEQYF. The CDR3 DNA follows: TGTGCCAGTAGTATTACCGGGACAGACCTTATCGAGCAGTACTTC.

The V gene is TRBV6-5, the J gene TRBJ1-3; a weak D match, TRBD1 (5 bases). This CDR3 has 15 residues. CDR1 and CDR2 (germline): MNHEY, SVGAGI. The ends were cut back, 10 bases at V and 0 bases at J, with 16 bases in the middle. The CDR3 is CATRGRGISGNTIYF. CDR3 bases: TGTGCCACCCGCGGGAGGGGAATCTCTGGAAACACCATATATTTT.

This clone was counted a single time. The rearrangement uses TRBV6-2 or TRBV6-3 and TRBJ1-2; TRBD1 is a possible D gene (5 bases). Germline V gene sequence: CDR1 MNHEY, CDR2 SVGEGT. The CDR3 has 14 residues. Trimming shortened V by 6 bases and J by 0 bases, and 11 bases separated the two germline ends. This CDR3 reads CASSMDMTNYGYTF. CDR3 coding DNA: TGTGCCAGCAGCATGGACATGACTAACTATGGCTACACCTTC.

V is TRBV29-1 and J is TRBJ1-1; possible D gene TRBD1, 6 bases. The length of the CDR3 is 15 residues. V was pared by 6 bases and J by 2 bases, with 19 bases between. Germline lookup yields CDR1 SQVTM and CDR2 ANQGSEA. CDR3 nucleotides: TGCAGCGTCCCCCCGAGGGAAGGGGGAAACACTGAAGCTTTCTTT. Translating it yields CSVPPREGGNTEAFF.